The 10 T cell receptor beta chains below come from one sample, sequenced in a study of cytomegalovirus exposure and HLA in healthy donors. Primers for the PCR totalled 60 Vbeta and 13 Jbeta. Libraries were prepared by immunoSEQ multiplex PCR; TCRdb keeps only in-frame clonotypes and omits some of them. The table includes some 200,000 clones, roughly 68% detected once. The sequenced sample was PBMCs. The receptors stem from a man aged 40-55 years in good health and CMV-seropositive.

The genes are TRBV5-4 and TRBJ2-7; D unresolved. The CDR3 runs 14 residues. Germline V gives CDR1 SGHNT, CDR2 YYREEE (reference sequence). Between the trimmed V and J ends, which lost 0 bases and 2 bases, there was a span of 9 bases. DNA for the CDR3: TGTGCCAGCAGCTTGGGATCAGGAACCTACGAGCAGTACTTC. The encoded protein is CASSLGSGTYEQYF.

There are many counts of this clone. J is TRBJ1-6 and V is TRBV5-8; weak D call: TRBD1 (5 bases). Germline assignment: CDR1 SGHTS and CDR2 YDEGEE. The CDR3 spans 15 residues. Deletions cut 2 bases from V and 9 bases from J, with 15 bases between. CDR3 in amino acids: CASSLRGEKISPLHF. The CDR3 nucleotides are TGTGCCAGCAGCTTACGGGGGGAGAAAATTTCACCCCTCCACTTT.

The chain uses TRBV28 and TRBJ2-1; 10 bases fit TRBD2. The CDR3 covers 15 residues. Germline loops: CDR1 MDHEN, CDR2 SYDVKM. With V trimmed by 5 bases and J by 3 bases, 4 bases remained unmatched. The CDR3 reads CASSLSSGGYNEQFF. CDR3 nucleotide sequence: TGTGCCAGCAGTCTGTCTAGCGGGGGCTACAATGAGCAGTTCTTC.

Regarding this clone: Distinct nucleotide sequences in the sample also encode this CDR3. The CDR3 DNA is TGCGCCAGCAGCCTACAGGAGAACACTGAAGCTTTCTTT. Its protein is CASSLQENTEAFF. V gene TRBV5-1 combines with J gene TRBJ1-1; D may be TRBD1 (5 bases). CDR1 is SGHRS, CDR2 YFSETQ, per germline. The CDR3 is 13 amino acids. With 4 bases removed from V and 1 base from J, the gap between germline ends came to 8 bases.

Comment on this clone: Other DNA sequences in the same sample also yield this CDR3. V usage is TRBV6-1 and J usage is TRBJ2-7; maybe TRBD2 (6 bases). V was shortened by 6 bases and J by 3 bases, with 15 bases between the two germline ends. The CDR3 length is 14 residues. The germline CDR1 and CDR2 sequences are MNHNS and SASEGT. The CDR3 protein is CASSPIRGNYEQYF. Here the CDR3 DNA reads TGTGCCAGCAGCCCCATCCGGGGGAACTACGAGCAGTACTTC.

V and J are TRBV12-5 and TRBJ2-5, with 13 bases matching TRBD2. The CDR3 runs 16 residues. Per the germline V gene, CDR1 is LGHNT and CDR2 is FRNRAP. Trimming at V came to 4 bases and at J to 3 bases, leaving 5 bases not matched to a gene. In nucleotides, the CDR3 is TGTGCTAGTGGTTCAGAGACTAGCGGGGGGAAAGAGACCCAGTACTTC. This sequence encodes CASGSETSGGKETQYF.

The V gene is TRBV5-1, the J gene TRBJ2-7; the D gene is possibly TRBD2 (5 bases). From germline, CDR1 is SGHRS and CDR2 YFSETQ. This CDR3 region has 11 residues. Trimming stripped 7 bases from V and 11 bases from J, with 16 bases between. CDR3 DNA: TGCGCCAGCCCCCTCCCAGGAGGAAAGTACTTC. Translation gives CASPLPGGKYF.

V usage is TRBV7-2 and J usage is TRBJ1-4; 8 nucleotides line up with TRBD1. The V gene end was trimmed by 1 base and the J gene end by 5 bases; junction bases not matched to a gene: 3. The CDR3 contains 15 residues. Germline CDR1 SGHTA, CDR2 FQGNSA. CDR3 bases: TGTGCCAGCAGCTTAGGGGGGACAGGAAATGAAAAACTGTTTTTT. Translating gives CASSLGGTGNEKLFF.

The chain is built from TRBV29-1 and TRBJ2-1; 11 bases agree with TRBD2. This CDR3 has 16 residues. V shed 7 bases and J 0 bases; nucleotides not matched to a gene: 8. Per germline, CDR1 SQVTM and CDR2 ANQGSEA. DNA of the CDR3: TGCAGCGCAAGACTAGCGGGGACTTACTCCTACAATGAGCAGTTCTTC. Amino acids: CSARLAGTYSYNEQFF.

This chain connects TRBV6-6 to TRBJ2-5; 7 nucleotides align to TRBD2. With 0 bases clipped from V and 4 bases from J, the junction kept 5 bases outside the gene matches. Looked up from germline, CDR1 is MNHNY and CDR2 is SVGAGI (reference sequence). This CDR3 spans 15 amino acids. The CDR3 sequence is CASSYSLGGSETQYF. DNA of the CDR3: TGTGCCAGCAGTTACTCCCTCGGGGGGTCAGAGACCCAGTACTTC.